This T cell receptor (beta chain) was recorded in a study of glioma-infiltrating T cells (dated by TCRdb to between 2015 and 2016). Regarding the complete study: TCR alpha- and beta-chain repertoires were sequenced from glioma tissue, non-neoplastic brain tissue and matched peripheral blood mononuclear cells. To measure how far tissue and blood T-cell populations diverged, each tissue-infiltrating repertoire was compared against the peripheral blood repertoire of the same patient. Three low-grade glioma patients, seven to nine primary glioblastoma patients, and three non-glioma patients who contributed non-neoplastic brain tissue made up the paired cohort.

General study outcomes and caveats: Group comparisons were based on small numbers of patients: three non-neoplastic, three low-grade glioma and several glioblastoma patients. In non-neoplastic patients, VJ-independent divergence between tissue and blood fell below expectation, whereas in all gliomas, and especially in low-grade gliomas, the divergence rose above expectation. Very few CDR3 sequences were found to be shared between tissue and blood, and this scarcity was attributed to high CDR3 diversity and limited sampling.

Regarding this clonotype: Its antigen has not been determined. This may arise from a read error, as a much more abundant clone is one base away.

CDR1 and CDR2 are drawn from the germline V gene: SGHTA, FQGNSA. The CDR3 spans 12 residues, from the cysteine through the phenylalanine. Only CDR3 DNA remains: 36 bases, in frame from the first base. TCR alpha and beta CDR3 regions were amplified with the iRepertoire nested amplicon-rescue multiplex PCR (arm-PCR) platform from RNA. The input for one-step reverse transcription and amplification was about 90-450 ng of tissue mRNA or PBMC total RNA. Following bead purification, Illumina adapters were added through a secondary multiplex PCR, and the libraries were then gel-purified between 200 and 400 bp. Demultiplexing relied on internal 6-nucleotide barcodes carried by the libraries. Sequencing of libraries was performed on an Illumina MiSeq with 2x220 or 2x250 nucleotide paired-end reads. Regarding the original processing steps: Paired reads were merged using FLASH 1.2.11 and aligned with BWA-MEM to the GRCh37 human genome, and TRA and TRB reads were then extracted. For V and J assignment, an IMGT-derived reference of cassette sequences and CDR3 motifs that included pseudogenes was used. Reads were translated in three frames, and productive CDR3s were defined by a C…FGXG motif without stop codons. A clonotype was defined as a unique combination of a V-J cassette pair and a CDR3 amino acid sequence. Filtering of reads was based on Hamming distance, with the threshold set by the sequence error rate of each sample in mapped regions. TCRdb redid the processing of the public reads, applying fastp at Q25 and MiXCR, and retained in-frame beta chains. Rows merge per CDR3 protein into single entries with the most common DNA and genes. TCRdb, not the authors, supplied the V and J calls. This sample comprises roughly 100,000 distinct CDR3 sequences, 25% to 30% of them detected only once. The ten largest clones add up to about 40% of the sample.

What was sequenced was glioma tissue, nonneoplastic brain tissue, or PBMCs (not recorded which). This receptor chain uses TRBV7-2 and TRBJ2-5; tentative D gene TRBD2, with 6 bases matching. This TCR was sampled from a human donor with low-grade glioma or glioblastoma, undergoing nonglioma brain surgery, or in good health (not recorded which). The DNA sequence reads TGTGCCAGCAGCTTGTGGGGGGAGACCCAGTGCTTC. Its translation is CASSLWGETQCF.